The table lists the clone carrying this T cell receptor beta chain with a count of one. Its target is not known. TCRdb's copy holds only in-frame clones and misses some; the assay was immunoSEQ multiplex PCR. The repertoire holds about 78,000 clones, with 88% as singletons. This sample was taken from a study of T cell responses to AZD1222 COVID-19 vaccine. Study-level results: Clonal diversity may have been underestimated in mostly white British donors. Just six AZD1222 recipients were seropositive at baseline.

Germline V gene lookup returns CDR1 LNHDA and CDR2 SQIVND (reference sequence). Trimming took off 4 bases at V and 0 bases at J, with 12 bases between the two ends. CDR3 length: 15 amino acids. The TCR sequence derives from an adult in good health. Sequencing was performed on peripheral blood, taken on day 0 of MenACWY control vaccination. This chain links TRBV19 with TRBJ1-1; D possibly corresponds to TRBD1 (5 bases). CDR3: CASSNRRVMNTEAFF. CDR3 DNA: TGTGCCAGTAGTAACCGCAGGGTAATGAACACTGAAGCTTTCTTT.